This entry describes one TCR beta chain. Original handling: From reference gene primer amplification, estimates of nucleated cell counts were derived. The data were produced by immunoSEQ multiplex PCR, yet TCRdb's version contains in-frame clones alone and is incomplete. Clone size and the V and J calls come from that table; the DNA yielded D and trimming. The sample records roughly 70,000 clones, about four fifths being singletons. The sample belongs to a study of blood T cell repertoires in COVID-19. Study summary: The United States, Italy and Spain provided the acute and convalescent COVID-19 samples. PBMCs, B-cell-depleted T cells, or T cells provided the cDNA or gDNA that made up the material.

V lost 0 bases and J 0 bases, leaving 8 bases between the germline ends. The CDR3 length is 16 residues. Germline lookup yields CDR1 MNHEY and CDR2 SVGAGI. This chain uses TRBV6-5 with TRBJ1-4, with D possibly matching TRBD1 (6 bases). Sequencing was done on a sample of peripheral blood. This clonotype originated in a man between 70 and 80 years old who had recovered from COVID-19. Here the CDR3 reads CASSYSGQATNEKLFF. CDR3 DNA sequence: TGTGCCAGCAGTTACTCGGGACAAGCAACTAATGAAAAACTGTTTTTT.